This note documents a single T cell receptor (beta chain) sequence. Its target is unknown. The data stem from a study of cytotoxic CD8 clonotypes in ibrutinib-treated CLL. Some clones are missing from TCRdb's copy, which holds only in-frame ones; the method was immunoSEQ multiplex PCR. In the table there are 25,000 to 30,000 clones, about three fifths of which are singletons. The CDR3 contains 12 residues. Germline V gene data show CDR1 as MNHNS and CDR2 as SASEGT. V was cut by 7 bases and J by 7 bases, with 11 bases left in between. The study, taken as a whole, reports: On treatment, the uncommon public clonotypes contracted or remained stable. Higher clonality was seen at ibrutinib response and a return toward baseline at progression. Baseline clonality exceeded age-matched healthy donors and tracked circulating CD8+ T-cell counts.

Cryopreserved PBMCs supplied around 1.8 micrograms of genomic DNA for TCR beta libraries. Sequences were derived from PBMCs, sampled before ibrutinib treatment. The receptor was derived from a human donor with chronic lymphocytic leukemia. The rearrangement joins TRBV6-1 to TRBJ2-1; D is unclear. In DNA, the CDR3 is TGTGCCAGCACCGACCCTCCAAATGAGCAGTTCTTC. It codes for CASTDPPNEQFF.